This TCR beta chain derives from a study of cytomegalovirus exposure and HLA in healthy donors. This CDR3 region has 13 residues. Trimming pared 2 bases from V and 4 bases from J, leaving 9 bases between. In germline, CDR1 is MNHEY, CDR2 SMNVEV (reference sequence). Overall study findings and caveats: Links to common viral pathogens appeared, in a later analysis, for several of the most significant clusters. With later analysis, a missense DCLRE1C variant became linked to TCR beta V- and J-gene trimming. Most TCR sequences were rare, but some public TCRs occurred in many donors. It was 164 TCR beta chains that were listed as cytomegalovirus-associated.

Worth noting for this clone: The antigen is unknown.

PCR involved 60 Vbeta and 13 Jbeta primers. The table came from immunoSEQ multiplex PCR; TCRdb's copy has only in-frame clones and leaves some out. The data contain approximately 140,000 clones, about 80% of them singletons. The chain combines TRBV27 with TRBJ2-7; D remains ambiguous. The TCR originated in a man aged 18-30 years in good health and CMV-seronegative. Sequencing was done on a sample of PBMCs. The CDR3 is CASSLAGHYEQYF. The CDR3, as DNA: TGTGCCAGCAGTTTAGCTGGGCATTACGAGCAGTACTTC.